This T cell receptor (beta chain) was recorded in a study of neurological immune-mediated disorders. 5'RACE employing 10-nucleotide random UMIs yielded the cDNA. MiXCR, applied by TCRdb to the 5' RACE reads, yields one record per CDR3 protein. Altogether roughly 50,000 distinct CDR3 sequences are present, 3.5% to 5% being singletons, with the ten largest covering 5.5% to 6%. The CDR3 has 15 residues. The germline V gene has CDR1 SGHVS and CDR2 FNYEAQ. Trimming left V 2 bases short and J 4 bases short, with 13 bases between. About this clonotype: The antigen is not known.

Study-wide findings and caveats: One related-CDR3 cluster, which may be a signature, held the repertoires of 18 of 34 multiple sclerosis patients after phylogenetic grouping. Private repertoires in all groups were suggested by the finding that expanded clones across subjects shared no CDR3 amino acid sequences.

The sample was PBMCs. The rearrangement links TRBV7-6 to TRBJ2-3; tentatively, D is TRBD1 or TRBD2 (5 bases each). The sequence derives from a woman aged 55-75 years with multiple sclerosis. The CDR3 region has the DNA TGTGCCAGCAGCTTACTGGGGGTTGGTGCAGATACGCAGTATTTT. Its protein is CASSLLGVGADTQYF.